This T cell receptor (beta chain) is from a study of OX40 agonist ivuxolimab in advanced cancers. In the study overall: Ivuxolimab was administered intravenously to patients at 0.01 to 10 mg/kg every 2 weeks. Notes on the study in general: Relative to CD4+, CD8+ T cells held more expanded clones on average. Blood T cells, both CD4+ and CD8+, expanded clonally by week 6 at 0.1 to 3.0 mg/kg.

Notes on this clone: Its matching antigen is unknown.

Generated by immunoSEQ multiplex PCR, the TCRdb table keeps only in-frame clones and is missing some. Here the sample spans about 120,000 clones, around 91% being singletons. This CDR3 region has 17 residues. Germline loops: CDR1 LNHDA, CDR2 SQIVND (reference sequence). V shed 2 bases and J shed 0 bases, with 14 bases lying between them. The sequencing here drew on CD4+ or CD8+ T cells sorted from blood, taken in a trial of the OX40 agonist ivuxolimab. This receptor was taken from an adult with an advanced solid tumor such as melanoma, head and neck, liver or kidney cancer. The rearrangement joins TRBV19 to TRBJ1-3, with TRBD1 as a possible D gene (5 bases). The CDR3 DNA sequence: TGTGCCAGTAGTATACAGGGCACTTATAGCTCTGGAAACACCATATATTTT. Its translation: CASSIQGTYSSGNTIYF. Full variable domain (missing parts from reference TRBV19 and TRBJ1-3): DGGITQSPKYLFRKEGQNVTLSCEQNLNHDAMYWYRQDPGQGLRLIYYSQIVNDFQKGDIAEGYSVSREKKESFPLTVTSAQKNPTAFYLCASSIQGTYSSGNTIYFGEGSWLTVV.